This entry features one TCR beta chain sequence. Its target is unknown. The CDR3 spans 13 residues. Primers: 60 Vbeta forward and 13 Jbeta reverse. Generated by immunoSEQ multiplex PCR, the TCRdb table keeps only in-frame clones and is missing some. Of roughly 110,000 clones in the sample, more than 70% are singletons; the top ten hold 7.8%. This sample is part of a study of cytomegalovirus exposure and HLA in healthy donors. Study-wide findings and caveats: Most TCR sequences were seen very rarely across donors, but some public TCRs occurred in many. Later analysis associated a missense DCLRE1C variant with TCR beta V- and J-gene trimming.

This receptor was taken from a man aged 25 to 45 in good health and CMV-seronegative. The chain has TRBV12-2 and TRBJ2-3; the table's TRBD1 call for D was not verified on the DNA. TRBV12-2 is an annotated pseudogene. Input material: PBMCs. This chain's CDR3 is CASRLPGGATQYF. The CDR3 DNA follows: TGTGCAAGTCGCTTACCGGGTGGGGCTACGCAGTATTTT.